This T cell receptor beta chain was sequenced for a study of blood T cell repertoires in COVID-19. This table comes from immunoSEQ multiplex PCR, and its TCRdb copy is limited to in-frame clones, with some not included. The sample has about 270,000 clones, 85% to 90% seen once. CDR1 and CDR2 from the germline V gene are SGHVS and FQNEAQ. The ends lost 5 bases at V and 4 bases at J; junction bases unmatched: 3. The CDR3 spans 13 residues. Sequencing was done on a sample of PBMCs or T cells enriched from blood (not recorded which). The clonotype was recovered from a woman aged 25 to 39 with acute COVID-19. The chain has TRBV7-8 and TRBJ1-1; 8 positions agree with TRBD1. The DNA of the CDR3 is TGTGCCAGCAGCACAACAGGGGGCACTGAAGCTTTCTTT. This sequence encodes CASSTTGGTEAFF. Drawing the rest from reference TRBV7-8 and TRBJ1-1, the complete variable domain is GAGVSQSPRYKVAKRGQDVALRCDPISGHVSLFWYQQALGQGPEFLTYFQNEAQLDKSGLPSDRFFAERPEGSVSTLKIQRTQQEDSAVYLCASSTTGGTEAFFGQGTRLTVV.